This T cell receptor beta chain was sequenced during a study of vaccination and CD4 T cells after COVID-19. Across the study: Every culture used as a control got a CEFX pool, an HIV-1 Nef pool, or no peptide.

Deletions cut 4 bases from V and 4 bases from J, with 8 bases between. This CDR3 comprises 13 residues. The germline V gene has CDR1 MNHNS and CDR2 SASEGT. Comment on this clonotype: Its target is unknown.

As to treatment: roughly nine-day PBMC culture with coronavirus spike peptide pools or control peptides (ViraFEST assay). Cultured CD4+ T-cell DNA underwent Oncomine TCR Beta short-read sequencing. Using its own MiXCR run on the PCR reads, TCRdb lists one record per CDR3 protein. This table holds approximately 4,900 distinct CDR3 sequences, about 40% found once. The chain recombines TRBV6-1 with TRBJ2-1, with D possibly called TRBD1 or TRBD2 (5 bases each). This sequence originates from a human donor who had recovered from COVID-19. Sequenced material: CD4+ T cells from blood, cultured in vitro, taken after SARS-CoV-2 vaccination. The CDR3 coding sequence is TGTGCCAGCAGTGCCGGGGCATACAATGAGCAGTTCTTC. It yields the protein CASSAGAYNEQFF.